This TCR beta chain was found in a study of beta chain features in type 1 diabetes. The wider study: Summed over all samples, the examined sorted cells came to some 99 million.

This clone was detected a few times. The authors obtained over 95% purity in all sorted populations. cDNA synthesis used the whole RNA isolate, giving expressed TCRB sequences. The method was immunoSEQ multiplex PCR; TCRdb's version includes in-frame clones alone and lacks a portion of them. The sample shows almost 350,000 clones, roughly 8% of them seen only once. Per germline, CDR1 MNHEY and CDR2 SVGAGI. The junction had 11 bases not matched to a gene; V was cut back by 4 bases and J by 9 bases. The CDR3 is 16 residues long. The rearrangement joins TRBV6-5 to TRBJ2-1; 11 bases map to TRBD1. Sequencing was carried out using central memory CD4+ T cells from blood. This TCR was recovered from a woman aged 18-29 years in good health. The CDR3 spells CASSFSGQGAGFEQFF. The CDR3 nucleotides are TGTGCCAGCAGTTTCTCCGGACAGGGGGCTGGTTTTGAGCAGTTCTTC.